This TCR beta chain was documented in a study of blood T cell repertoires in COVID-19 (dated by TCRdb to the early 2020s). Turning to the overall study: Samples covering the acute and convalescent phases of COVID-19 were provided by collaborators in the United States, Italy and Spain. The prospective study material was composed of cDNA or gDNA derived from T cells, B-cell-depleted T cells, or PBMCs. Subjects who had been exposed to COVID-19, were actively infected with it, or had recovered from it provided the deeply sampled blood TCRbeta repertoires that made up the dataset. A freely available public database, intended as a resource for researchers studying the immune response to SARS-CoV-2, is where the repertoires were released. Samples were obtained from the ongoing ImmuneRACE study (first 160 participants) and from 1,254 subjects provided by 6 global collaborators. The sample metadata nearly always contained a de-identified subject ID, COVID-19 status, age in years and sex. HLA class I and class II types, where available, came from metadata supplied by the sample provider rather than from assay-based typing.

TCRbeta CDR3 regions were amplified from genomic DNA using the immunoSEQ Assay, a bias-controlled multiplex PCR. The source study handled its data this way. Nucleated cell counts per sample were estimated from amplification of reference gene primers within the assay. To quantify the absolute abundance of each unique TCRbeta CDR3 rearrangement, sequence reads were collapsed and filtered. For each sample, productive Simpson clonality was calculated as the square root of Simpson's diversity index across productive rearrangements. TCRdb's version of the immuneACCESS table is confined to in-frame rearrangements and falls short of the full clone set. An unresolved V gene accounts for under half of the shortfall where checked; the remainder is of unknown origin. Clone size and the V and J calls come from that table; the DNA yielded D and trimming. Across this sample there are 150,000 to 200,000 clones, with about 88% seen only once. Clones ranked in the top ten supply less than 3% of the sample.

Per the germline V gene (reference sequence), LNHDA is the CDR1 and SQIVND is the CDR2. There are 15 amino acids in the CDR3, from cysteine to phenylalanine inclusive. Only the CDR3 part of the read is kept: 45 bases, read in frame from the first base. The V end gives up 6 bases and the J end 2 bases, leaving 9 bases in the junction not matched to a gene. This clone was counted only a few times. What antigen it recognizes has not been identified. No base qualities exist here, and no much larger clone lies one base off it. Each collaborating institution followed its own protocols to collect whole blood in K2EDTA tubes. For TCRbeta analysis, collaborators shipped samples as frozen whole blood, isolated PBMCs, or DNA extracted from either of those sample types. Study-level results and caveats: Clinical and demographic metadata were provided uncurated, with the amount varying by source and participant.

The sequenced material came from peripheral blood. The source is a man aged 40-49 years with active or convalescent COVID-19. The chain is made from TRBV19 and TRBJ2-7; TRBD1 matches 8 bases in the middle. The DNA sequence follows: TGTGCCAGTAGGAAGGGTCAGGGGGCCGCCTACGAGCAGTACTTC. The translation is CASRKGQGAAYEQYF.